This T cell receptor (beta chain) is from a study of cytomegalovirus exposure and HLA in healthy donors. General study findings and limits: In most subjects, TCR beta sequences reportedly gave accurate predictions of HLA-A and HLA-B alleles.

The PCR used 60 Vbeta and 13 Jbeta primers. Clones were sequenced by immunoSEQ multiplex PCR, and TCRdb holds only the in-frame ones, with some missing. The sample contains around 100,000 clones, approximately 81% of which appear only once. The table lists this clone with a count of one. Its target is not known. The CDR3 loop spans 15 amino acids. Germline CDR1 MGHRA, CDR2 YSYEKL. The ends were cut back, 4 bases at V and 8 bases at J, with 18 bases in the middle. The TCR sequence derives from a woman aged 18-29 years in good health and CMV-seropositive. Sequencing was performed on PBMCs. The rearrangement joins TRBV4-1 to TRBJ2-1, with D possibly being TRBD2 (6 bases). CDR3 in DNA: TGCGCCAGCAGCCTCTCGGCGACTAGTGTCTATGAGCAGTTCTTC. This sequence encodes CASSLSATSVYEQFF.